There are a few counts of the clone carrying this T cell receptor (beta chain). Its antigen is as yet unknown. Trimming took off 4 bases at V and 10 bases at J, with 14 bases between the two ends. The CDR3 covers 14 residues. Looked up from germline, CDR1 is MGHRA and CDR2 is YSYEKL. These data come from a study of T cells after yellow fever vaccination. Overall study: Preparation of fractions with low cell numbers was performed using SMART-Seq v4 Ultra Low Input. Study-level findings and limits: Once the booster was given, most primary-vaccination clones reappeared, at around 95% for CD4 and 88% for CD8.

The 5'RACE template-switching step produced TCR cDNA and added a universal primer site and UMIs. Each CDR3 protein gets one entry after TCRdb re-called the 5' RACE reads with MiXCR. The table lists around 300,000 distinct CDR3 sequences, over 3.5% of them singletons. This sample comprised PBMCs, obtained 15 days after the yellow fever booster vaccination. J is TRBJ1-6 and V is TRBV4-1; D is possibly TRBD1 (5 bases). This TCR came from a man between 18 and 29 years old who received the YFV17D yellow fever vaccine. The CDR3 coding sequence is TGCGCCAGCAGCCCGAAAGGGGCGGGGTCACCCCTCCACTTT. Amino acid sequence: CASSPKGAGSPLHF.